This T cell receptor beta chain stems from a study of cytomegalovirus exposure and HLA in healthy donors. PCR was performed using 60 Vbeta and 13 Jbeta primers. Sequencing was performed with immunoSEQ multiplex PCR; in TCRdb, only in-frame clones are kept and a portion is missing. This table has approximately 220,000 clones, 82% appearing once. The specimen sequenced was PBMCs. This TCR derives from a man between 40 and 49 years old in good health and CMV-seropositive.

CDR3 DNA sequence: TGTGCCAGCAGTGGGGCCAGTTTGGGCAATCAGCCCCAGCATTTT. Its protein is CASSGASLGNQPQHF. The chain couples TRBV6-5 to TRBJ1-5; a weak D match, TRBD1 (5 bases). V gave up 5 bases and J gave up 2 bases, with 13 bases separating them. Germline V gene sequence: CDR1 MNHEY, CDR2 SVGAGI. The CDR3 runs 15 residues.